This T cell receptor (beta chain) is drawn from a study of CD8+ T cells in alopecia areata. Extracted from the samples, RNA was reverse transcribed into cDNA to serve as the sequencing template. Here immunoSEQ multiplex PCR was the method, and the copy in TCRdb shows in-frame clones only, minus some. The table records under 350,000 clones, nearly 60% of them present only once. Noted treatment: oral pan-JAK inhibitor, 5-10 mg twice daily. Points on this clone: Its specificity is unknown.

V was trimmed by 4 bases and J by 3 bases, leaving 13 bases between them. Germline V gene data show CDR1 as LGHNA and CDR2 as YNFKEQ. This CDR3 is built from 14 residues. Overall study findings and caveats: With tofacitinib ongoing, many expanded lesional clones persisted in both scalp and blood.

The gene calls are TRBV4-2 and TRBJ2-7; unclear D gene. This clonotype was sampled from a human donor with alopecia areata. Sequencing used CD4+ T cells sorted from blood, obtained at week 24, from a patient treated with tofacitinib. The CDR3 region is CASSLQRTYYEQYF. The DNA of the CDR3 is TGTGCCAGCAGCCTTCAGCGCACTTACTACGAGCAGTACTTC.